The next 30 T cell receptor beta chains were all read from a single sample in a study of Graves' ophthalmopathy and Graves' hyperthyroidism. The authors amplified TCR beta CDR3 regions, and they did so from RNA transcripts for repertoire sequencing. Amplification began with first-round RT-PCR using HTBI primers, then second-round multiplex PCR was performed. TCRdb analysed the multiplex PCR reads with MiXCR anew, one entry per CDR3 protein. The sample yields about 740,000 distinct CDR3 sequences, 40% seen once. Sequencing was carried out using peripheral blood. Source of these receptors: an adult man with Graves' ophthalmopathy.

The chain combines TRBV20-1 with TRBJ2-7, with 11 bases fitting TRBD2. The germline V gene has CDR1 DFQATT and CDR2 SNEGSKA (reference sequence). V dropped 6 bases and J dropped 2; count of bases not matched to a gene: 3. This CDR3 is built from 13 residues. The CDR3, as DNA: TGCAGTGCATATAGCGGGAGGGCCTACGAGCAGTACTTC. Translation: CSAYSGRAYEQYF.

The table lists this clonotype with many counts. This rearrangement joins TRBV2 to TRBJ2-7, with TRBD2 identical over 11 bases. Germline assignment: CDR1 SNHLY and CDR2 FYNNEI. Trimming at V came to 4 bases and at J to 7 bases, leaving 12 bases not matched to a gene. The CDR3 sequence is 16 residues long. The CDR3 DNA follows: TGTGCCAGCAGTGGTCTAGCGGGAGGTACCCTCTGGGAGCAGTACTTC. It encodes CASSGLAGGTLWEQYF.

This sequence joins TRBV7-9 and TRBJ1-5; 7 nucleotides match TRBD1. The CDR3 covers 14 residues. V dropped 5 bases and J dropped 11; count of bases not matched to a gene: 12. Germline assignment: CDR1 SEHNR and CDR2 FQNEAQ (reference sequence). The CDR3 sequence is CASSITGAGETQHF. DNA for the CDR3: TGTGCCAGCAGCATTACAGGGGCCGGGGAGACCCAGCATTTT.

The V and J genes are TRBV29-1 and TRBJ1-3, with 8 bases fitting TRBD1. Germline V CDR1 and CDR2: SQVTM, ANQGSEA. The CDR3 totals 15 residues. V was pared by 4 bases and J by 2 bases, with 7 bases of the junction left unmatched. CDR3: CSVVQGGGTGNTIYF. CDR3 coding DNA: TGCAGCGTTGTACAGGGGGGCGGCACTGGAAACACCATATATTTT.

About this clonotype itself: Compared with germline, one end of the junction differs, possibly owing to a read error. The J gene is TRBJ2-5, the V gene TRBV5-1; D uncertain. The CDR3 spans 14 residues. Germline lookup yields CDR1 SGHRS and CDR2 YFSETQ. DNA of the CDR3: TGTGCCAGCAGCTTAGGCCGAAAGTCTTCGGCCCAGTACTTC. Protein product: CASSLGRKSSAQYF.

V and J are TRBV2 and TRBJ2-2; D is possibly TRBD1 or TRBD2 (5 bases each). The CDR3 extends over 14 amino acids. Germline assignment: CDR1 SNHLY and CDR2 FYNNEI. Trimming cost V 6 bases and J 6 bases, with 14 bases left between them. CDR3 DNA: TGTGCCAGCAGGGAGGCTAGGGGCGCCGGGGAGCTGTTTTTT. Encoded protein: CASREARGAGELFF.

This clonotype was recorded at least ten times. This chain uses TRBV10-3 with TRBJ2-7; 7 bases agree with TRBD2. CDR1 is ENHRY and CDR2 is SYGVKD in the germline V gene. The CDR3 contains 13 residues. The V and J ends lost 5 bases and 2 bases, in that order; junction bases with no gene match: 3. CDR3 bases: TGTGCCATCAGTCCTAGCGGTACCTACGAGCAGTACTTC. This codes for CAISPSGTYEQYF.

V is TRBV9 and J is TRBJ2-5; 7 bases are shared with TRBD1. The V and J ends lost 5 bases and 6 bases, in that order; junction bases with no gene match: 10. CDR1 and CDR2 from the germline V gene are SGDLS and YYNGEE. The CDR3 spans 14 residues. The CDR3 protein is CASSSQGSMQTQYF. CDR3 in DNA: TGTGCCAGCAGTTCACAGGGGAGTATGCAGACCCAGTACTTC.

The V gene is TRBV6-2 or TRBV6-3, the J gene TRBJ1-5; D is uncertain. Germline-derived CDR1 and CDR2 are MNHEY and SVGEGT. The ends were cut back, 2 bases at V and 2 bases at J, with 10 bases in the middle. The CDR3 is made up of 15 amino acids. The CDR3: CASSYEWGGNQPQHF. CDR3 sequence (DNA): TGTGCCAGCAGTTACGAGTGGGGTGGCAATCAGCCCCAGCATTTT.

The gene calls are TRBV7-6 and TRBJ2-5; TRBD2 aligns across 9 bases. This CDR3 is built from 18 residues. Per the germline V gene, CDR1 is SGHVS and CDR2 is FNYEAQ. V lost 1 base to trimming and J lost 2 bases; unmatched junction nucleotides: 11. DNA for the CDR3: TGTGCCAGCAGCTTAGTGACTAGCGGACTAACGGGACAAGAGACCCAGTACTTC. Translated: CASSLVTSGLTGQETQYF.

This clonotype was observed at least ten times. J is TRBJ1-6 and V is TRBV7-6; D gene ambiguous. Trimming left V 2 bases short and J 10 bases short, with 9 bases between. CDR3 length: 13 residues. CDR1 is SGHVS and CDR2 is FNYEAQ in the germline V gene. The CDR3 protein is CASSLNVGSPLHF. Written as DNA, the CDR3 is TGTGCCAGCAGCTTAAATGTGGGATCACCCCTCCACTTT.

This clonotype was picked up a small number of times. This chain joins TRBV4-2 and TRBJ1-6; D uncertain. This CDR3 contains 15 residues. The germline V gene encodes CDR1 LGHNA and CDR2 YNFKEQ. Trimming cost V 1 base and J 4 bases, with 8 bases left between them. The CDR3 coding sequence is TGTGCCAGCAGCCAAGGGTTAGAGTATAATTCACCCCTCCACTTT. Its translation: CASSQGLEYNSPLHF.

This clonotype has just a few counts. CDR3 nucleotides: TGTGCCAGCAACCCAAGGGGACCCTATGGCTACACCTTC. Protein product: CASNPRGPYGYTF. The chain joins TRBV11-2 to TRBJ1-2; possibly TRBD1 for D (5 bases). In germline, CDR1 is SGHAT, CDR2 FQNNGV. Trimming stripped 7 bases from V and 4 bases from J, with 13 bases between. The CDR3 consists of 13 residues.

This chain links TRBV7-9 with TRBJ2-7; TRBD1 is a possible D gene (6 bases). Germline CDR1 SEHNR, CDR2 FQNEAQ (reference sequence). The CDR3 spans 17 residues. Trimming removed 0 bases at V and 3 bases at J, with 18 bases between. CDR3 DNA: TGTGCCAGCAGCTTAGCGGGGGCAGGTGGACCGCTCTACGAGCAGTACTTC. Protein: CASSLAGAGGPLYEQYF. Full variable domain (remainder filled in from reference TRBV7-9 and TRBJ2-7): DTGVSQNPRHKITKRGQNVTFRCDPISEHNRLYWYRQTLGQGPEFLTYFQNEAQLEKSRLLSDRFSAERPKGSFSTLEIQRTEQGDSAMYLCASSLAGAGGPLYEQYFGPGTRLTVT.

The chain has TRBV10-3 and TRBJ1-1; D is uncertain. Germline V lookup: CDR1 ENHRY, CDR2 SYGVKD. Between the trimmed V and J ends, which lost 7 bases and 3 bases, there was a span of 9 bases. CDR3 size: 12 residues. The CDR3 DNA reads as TGTGCCATCAAGGATGGGGACACTGAAGCTTTCTTT. Amino acids: CAIKDGDTEAFF.

V and J are TRBV15 and TRBJ1-6; 8 bases line up with TRBD1. The CDR3 is made up of 17 amino acids. Trimming cost V 0 bases and J 13 bases; bases outside gene matches: 14. Germline assignment: CDR1 LNHNV and CDR2 YYDKDF (reference sequence). The CDR3, as DNA: TGTGCCACCAGCAGAGATTTTACAGGGGGAGACAATCAGCCCCTCCACTTT. Amino acids: CATSRDFTGGDNQPLHF.

The V and J genes are TRBV25-1 and TRBJ2-5; the D is unclear. This CDR3 has 12 amino acids. CDR1 MGHDK and CDR2 SYGVNS come from the germline V gene. For the CDR3, the DNA is TGTGCTAGCCGGCCTATTCAAGAGACCCAGTACTTC. Translated: CASRPIQETQYF.

This clonotype was seen a handful of times. Relative to the germline gene, one junction end is altered; a read error may explain this. V and J are TRBV10-3 and TRBJ2-2, with a weak D call TRBD1 (5 bases). This CDR3 has 16 residues. CDR1 is ENHRY, CDR2 SYGVKD, per germline. The CDR3 DNA follows: TGTGCCAGCAGTTTATCAGGGTCCCCACGCGCCGGGGAGCTGTTTTTT. Protein product: CASSLSGSPRAGELFF.

The sample holds many counts of this clonotype. This rearrangement joins TRBV11-2 to TRBJ2-6; D is possibly TRBD2 (5 bases). V shed 7 bases and J shed 8 bases, with 15 bases lying between them. Looked up from germline, CDR1 is SGHAT and CDR2 is FQNNGV. The length of the CDR3 is 14 residues. The CDR3 protein is CASTLRRGSNVLTF. The CDR3 coding sequence is TGTGCCAGCACCCTCAGGAGAGGGTCCAACGTCCTGACTTTC.

The V call is TRBV6-6, the J call TRBJ1-2; D is possibly TRBD1 (5 bases). The CDR3 spans 13 residues. Per the germline V gene, CDR1 is MNHNY and CDR2 is SVGAGI (reference sequence). V lost 6 bases and J 4 bases, leaving 12 bases between the germline ends. The CDR3 sequence is CASRLTDIYGYTF. CDR3 nucleotides: TGTGCCAGCAGATTGACAGATATCTATGGCTACACCTTC.

The chain uses TRBV15 and TRBJ2-3; maybe TRBD1 (6 bases). This CDR3 has 13 residues. V was clipped by 5 bases and J by 5 bases, with 11 bases between them. Per germline, CDR1 LNHNV and CDR2 YYDKDF (reference sequence). The CDR3: CATSRQVRDTQYF. The CDR3 nucleotides read TGTGCCACCAGCCGACAGGTTAGAGATACGCAGTATTTT.

This clonotype was seen a handful of times. The chain links TRBV20-1 to TRBJ2-7; TRBD2 matches 7 bases. V lost 5 bases to trimming and J lost 4 bases; unmatched junction nucleotides: 17. The CDR3 runs 16 residues. Germline V gives CDR1 DFQATT, CDR2 SNEGSKA (reference sequence). The DNA of the CDR3 is TGCAGTGCTTGCAATCCCCTGGCAGCGGGAAGGTACGAGCAGTACTTC. Translated, it gives CSACNPLAAGRYEQYF.

V is TRBV7-3 and J is TRBJ2-5; D not certain. The CDR3 length is 13 residues. Germline V gives CDR1 SGHTA, CDR2 FQGTGA. Trimming removed 1 base at V and 2 bases at J, with 5 bases between. The CDR3 DNA sequence: TGTGCCAGCAGCTTAATCCCACAAGAGACCCAGTACTTC. Amino acids: CASSLIPQETQYF.

This clonotype showed up just a few times. This chain connects TRBV20-1 to TRBJ2-5; 9 bases fit TRBD1. The germline V gene encodes CDR1 DFQATT and CDR2 SNEGSKA (reference sequence). The CDR3 length is 15 residues. Unmatched junction bases numbered 6, after V lost 1 base and J lost 3 bases. The CDR3 coding sequence is TGCAGTGCTAGAGGGAACAGGGGGCGTGAAGAGACCCAGTACTTC. Its protein is CSARGNRGREETQYF.

This clonotype was observed many times. CDR3 sequence (DNA): TGTGCCAGCAGTCAGTCATCACAGAACACTGAAGCTTTCTTT. Its protein product is CASSQSSQNTEAFF. The V gene is TRBV2, the J gene TRBJ1-1; no reliable D call. The CDR3 spans 14 residues. The germline CDR1 and CDR2 sequences are SNHLY and FYNNEI. Trimming stripped 5 bases from V and 1 base from J, with 11 bases between. Full variable domain (remainder filled in from reference TRBV2 and TRBJ1-1): EPEVTQTPSHQVTQMGQEVILRCVPISNHLYFYWYRQILGQKVEFLVSFYNNEISEKSEIFDDQFSVERPDGSNFTLKIRSTKLEDSAMYFCASSQSSQNTEAFFGQGTRLTVV.

Many counts were recorded for this clonotype. At one boundary the junction diverges from the germline segment, which might be a read error. The CDR3: CASSLGGVYEQYF. In DNA, the CDR3 is TGTGCCAGCAGCTTAGGGGGAGTCTACGAGCAGTACTTC. The genes are TRBV5-1 and TRBJ2-7; possible D gene TRBD1, 6 bases. The V gene's germline CDR1 is SGHRS and CDR2 YFSETQ. The CDR3 extends over 13 amino acids.

The chain combines TRBV6-5 with TRBJ1-2; D unresolved. V was cut by 4 bases and J by 2 bases, with 5 bases left in between. Germline V gene sequence: CDR1 MNHEY, CDR2 SVGAGI. This CDR3 comprises 12 residues. The CDR3 loop reads CASSSINYGYTF. Written as DNA, the CDR3 is TGTGCCAGCAGTTCAATAAACTATGGCTACACCTTC.

On this clonotype: A read error may explain this, as a much larger clone is one base away. The rearrangement uses TRBV19 and TRBJ1-1, with D perhaps TRBD1 (6 bases). The V end lost 4 bases, the J end lost 6 bases, and 18 bases lay between the germline ends. This CDR3 has 15 residues. Germline assignment: CDR1 LNHDA and CDR2 SQIVND (reference sequence). This chain's CDR3 is CASSNPPGVDAEAFF. CDR3 sequence (DNA): TGTGCCAGTAGTAACCCGCCAGGGGTCGATGCTGAAGCTTTCTTT.

This clonotype was detected ten times or more. The chain joins TRBV15 to TRBJ1-1; 7 nucleotides agree with TRBD1. The CDR3 covers 15 residues. The germline V gene encodes CDR1 LNHNV and CDR2 YYDKDF (reference sequence). After removal of 3 bases from V and 1 base from J, the junction contained 5 bases not matched to a gene. CDR3 protein: CATSSDRAGNTEAFF. CDR3 in DNA: TGTGCCACCAGCAGTGACAGGGCGGGGAACACTGAAGCTTTCTTT. Using reference TRBV15 and TRBJ1-1 for the parts outside the CDR3, the full variable domain is DAMVIQNPRYQVTQFGKPVTLSCSQTLNHNVMYWYQQKSSQAPKLLFHYYDKDFNNEADTPDNFQSRRPNTSFCFLDIRSPGLGDTAMYLCATSSDRAGNTEAFFGQGTRLTVV.

This clonotype has more than one count but fewer than ten. The chain carries TRBV5-1 and TRBJ1-1, with D tentatively TRBD1 (5 bases). V was cut by 2 bases and J by 11 bases, with 19 bases left in between. CDR3 length: 14 residues. Germline CDR1 reads SGHRS; CDR2 reads YFSETQ. The CDR3 reads CASSFSGGLGGAFF. As DNA, the CDR3 is TGCGCCAGCAGCTTTTCTGGGGGTCTCGGTGGGGCTTTCTTT.